The 28 T cell receptor beta chains below all came from one sample that was sequenced in a study of molecular identifiers for immune sequencing clone quantification. One entry per CDR3 protein results from TCRdb running MiXCR on the PCR reads. The data show 80,000 to 95,000 distinct CDR3 sequences, 15% to 20% seen once. The sample consisted of naive CD8+ T cells from blood, with Jurkat cell RNA spiked in. Indicated subset: FACS-sorted CD8+CD4-CCR7+CD45RA+ naive T cells. The receptors were sampled from a human donor in good health. Some libraries in this study had Jurkat cell RNA spiked in.

Ten or more counts support this clonotype. The gene calls are TRBV4-3 and TRBJ1-4; D is unresolved. Between the trimmed V and J ends, which lost 0 bases and 7 bases, there was a span of 6 bases. The germline CDR1 and CDR2 sequences are LGHNA and YSLEER. The CDR3 has 13 residues. CDR3: CASSQDGGEKLFF. The DNA of the CDR3 is TGCGCCAGCAGCCAAGATGGTGGTGAAAAACTGTTTTTT.

This clonotype was seen ten or more times. The CDR3 DNA reads TGTGCCAGCAGCCCTACCAGGGGGCGAGAGACCCAGTACTTC. It codes for CASSPTRGRETQYF. The V gene is TRBV14, the J gene TRBJ2-5, with 8 bases matching TRBD1. Per the germline V gene, CDR1 is SGHDN and CDR2 is FVKESK. V trimming: 4 bases; J trimming: 4 bases; junction bases outside the gene matches: 5. The CDR3 is made up of 14 amino acids.

The chain uses TRBV19 and TRBJ1-2; the match to TRBD1 covers 7 bases. From germline, CDR1 is LNHDA and CDR2 SQIVND (reference sequence). The V and J ends lost 8 bases and 1 base, in that order; junction bases with no gene match: 7. The CDR3 totals 14 residues. CDR3 nucleotides: TGTGCCAGTGCAGGGACAGATCTTAACTATGGCTACACCTTC. This translates into CASAGTDLNYGYTF.

About this clonotype itself: Being one base from a much bigger clone, this may be a read error. The gene calls are TRBV29-1 and TRBJ2-3; D is undetermined. V lost 6 bases and J 6 bases, leaving 13 bases between the germline ends. This CDR3 has 12 amino acids. Germline CDR1 reads SQVTM; CDR2 reads ANQGSEA. CDR3 loop: CSVKDYPDTQYF. DNA for the CDR3: TGCAGCGTGAAGGATTACCCCGATACGCAGTATTTT.

This clonotype turned up a few times. The chain has TRBV4-3 and TRBJ2-1, with D unclear. The germline gives CDR1 LGHNA, CDR2 YSLEER. The V end lost 2 bases, the J end lost 7 bases, and 15 bases lay between the germline ends. The CDR3 extends over 15 amino acids. The CDR3 here is CASSQTYGFRNEQFF. The CDR3 coding sequence is TGCGCCAGCAGCCAAACGTACGGATTTAGGAATGAGCAGTTCTTC.

This clonotype was counted ten times or more. The V call is TRBV4-3, the J call TRBJ2-2; 9 bases are shared with TRBD2. The CDR3 consists of 17 residues. Trimming at V came to 0 bases and at J to 9 bases, leaving 11 bases not matched to a gene. CDR1 and CDR2 from the germline V gene are LGHNA and YSLEER. The CDR3 loop reads CASSQDFQREVPRELFF. The CDR3 coding sequence is TGCGCCAGCAGCCAAGATTTCCAGCGGGAGGTACCAAGGGAGCTGTTTTTT.

V gene TRBV4-3 combines with J gene TRBJ2-7; 7 nucleotides agree with TRBD1. Per germline, CDR1 LGHNA and CDR2 YSLEER. The CDR3 has 15 amino acids. Trimming took 0 bases from V and 2 from J; bases not matched to a gene: 4. CDR3 sequence (DNA): TGCGCCAGCAGCCAAGACCACAGGGGAGCCTACGAGCAGTACTTC. Translating it yields CASSQDHRGAYEQYF.

This clonotype was observed at least ten times. J is TRBJ1-1 and V is TRBV6-5, with TRBD1 identical over 8 bases. This CDR3 spans 16 amino acids. Germline CDR1 MNHEY, CDR2 SVGAGI. V lost 0 bases, J lost 0 bases, and 3 bases stayed unmatched. CDR3 in amino acids: CASSYSRTGMNTEAFF. The CDR3 DNA is TGTGCCAGCAGTTACTCGAGGACAGGGATGAACACTGAAGCTTTCTTT.

The sample holds many counts of this clonotype. The chain uses TRBV6-1 and TRBJ1-1; D is unclear. The CDR3 consists of 14 residues. The germline V gene has CDR1 MNHNS and CDR2 SASEGT. Deletions cut 2 bases from V and 3 bases from J, with 10 bases between. This CDR3 is CASSEWESYTEAFF. The CDR3 DNA reads TGTGCCAGCAGTGAATGGGAGTCCTACACTGAAGCTTTCTTT.

The table lists this clonotype with a count of one. A read error is possible here, since a much larger clone lies one base away. V and J are TRBV19 and TRBJ2-7; TRBD1 matches at 8 bases. Trimming took 6 bases from V and 6 from J; bases not matched to a gene: 13. Germline V gene data show CDR1 as LNHDA and CDR2 as SQIVND (reference sequence). The CDR3 consists of 15 residues. In DNA form, the CDR3 reads TGTGCCAGTAGCCTGACAGGGGTAGGCCGCTGCGAGCAGTACTTC. This encodes CASSLTGVGRCEQYF.

On this clonotype: Given a much more abundant clone one base away, this may be a read error. The chain joins TRBV7-9 to TRBJ1-1, with a weak D call TRBD1 (5 bases). Trimming removed 6 bases at V and 11 bases at J, with 19 bases between. The CDR3 spans 13 residues. Per germline, CDR1 SEHNR and CDR2 FQNEAQ (reference sequence). CDR3 DNA: TGTGCCAGCAGGCAGGAGGGGACCACCTATGCTTTCTTT. Translated: CASRQEGTTYAFF.

Comment on this clonotype: This may stem from a read error, because a much larger clone lies one nucleotide away. The rearrangement links TRBV4-1 to TRBJ2-2, with TRBD2 matching over 12 bases. Per germline, CDR1 MGHRA and CDR2 YSYEKL. The CDR3 length is 17 residues. V lost 1 base, J lost 4 bases, and 4 bases stayed unmatched. CDR3 bases: TGCGCCAGCAGCCAAGTACCTAGCGGGGGGGCCACCGGGGAGCTGTTTTTT. Residues: CASSQVPSGGATGELFF.

This clonotype was found many times. The rearrangement links TRBV6-5 to TRBJ2-2; 10 nucleotides agree with TRBD1. Germline V gene lookup returns CDR1 MNHEY and CDR2 SVGAGI. The CDR3 runs to 19 residues. V gave up 4 bases and J gave up 1 base; unmatched junction bases: 12. CDR3 in DNA: TGTGCCAGCAGTTCCTACCCGGGGACAGGGGTCGTGAACACCGGGGAGCTGTTTTTT. Residues: CASSSYPGTGVVNTGELFF.

This clonotype has at least ten counts. The chain is built from TRBV2 and TRBJ2-3, with 8 bases that match TRBD2. Losses at the gene ends were 7 bases for V and 4 bases for J; bases not matched to a gene: 7. This CDR3 spans 14 amino acids. Germline-derived CDR1 and CDR2 are SNHLY and FYNNEI. The DNA of the CDR3 is TGTGCCAGCAAGGGACTAGACGGCTCAGATACGCAGTATTTT. It translates to CASKGLDGSDTQYF.

This clonotype was found many times. The chain combines TRBV4-1 with TRBJ1-4; no clear D. Germline V gene lookup returns CDR1 MGHRA and CDR2 YSYEKL. This CDR3 spans 13 amino acids. V dropped 1 base and J dropped 8 bases, with 8 bases sitting between them. CDR3 amino acids: CASSQALWEKLFF. DNA for the CDR3: TGCGCCAGCAGCCAAGCACTGTGGGAAAAACTGTTTTTT.

The V gene is TRBV19, the J gene TRBJ2-6; TRBD1 aligns across 9 bases. V was pared by 1 base and J by 2 bases, with 6 bases of the junction left unmatched. The CDR3 extends over 18 amino acids. The germline CDR1 and CDR2 sequences are LNHDA and SQIVND (reference sequence). CDR3 in amino acids: CASSIVRDRVPGANVLTF. CDR3 bases: TGTGCCAGTAGTATAGTTCGGGACAGGGTCCCTGGGGCCAACGTCCTGACTTTC. The full variable domain, in which reference TRBV19 and TRBJ2-6 provide the parts outside the CDR3, is DGGITQSPKYLFRKEGQNVTLSCEQNLNHDAMYWYRQDPGQGLRLIYYSQIVNDFQKGDIAEGYSVSREKKESFPLTVTSAQKNPTAFYLCASSIVRDRVPGANVLTFGAGSRLTVL.

At least ten counts were recorded for this clonotype. The chain employs TRBV11-3 and TRBJ2-7; 10 bases are a match to TRBD2. The CDR3 runs 14 residues. Losses at the gene ends were 1 base for V and 4 bases for J; bases not matched to a gene: 1. Germline loops: CDR1 SGHNT, CDR2 YENEEA. The CDR3 DNA reads TGTGCCAGCAGCTTAGCTAGCGGGAGTTACGAGCAGTACTTC. Residues: CASSLASGSYEQYF.

This clonotype showed up many times. V usage is TRBV29-1 and J usage is TRBJ1-4, with D perhaps TRBD1 (6 bases). Germline V lookup: CDR1 SQVTM, CDR2 ANQGSEA. V lost 5 bases, J lost 2 bases, and 15 bases lay in between. The CDR3 spans 15 residues. DNA of the CDR3: TGCAGCGTTCGGGGGGCCCTGGGGACTAATGAAAAACTGTTTTTT. Amino acids: CSVRGALGTNEKLFF.

This clonotype showed up many times. The chain uses TRBV6-5 and TRBJ2-4; the D is unclear. CDR1 and CDR2 (germline): MNHEY, SVGAGI. Trimming cost V 6 bases and J 0 bases, with 12 bases left between them. The CDR3 length is 15 residues. CDR3 sequence: CASSPLSEAKNIQYF. In DNA, the CDR3 is TGTGCCAGCAGCCCGCTAAGCGAAGCCAAAAACATTCAGTACTTC.

Worth noting for this clonotype: A much larger clone lies a single base off, so this may be a read error. V is TRBV15 and J is TRBJ2-1; D could derive from TRBD1 or TRBD2 (5 bases each). The germline V gene has CDR1 LNHNV and CDR2 YYDKDF (reference sequence). Trimming cost V 0 bases and J 12 bases, with 24 bases left between them. The CDR3 covers 17 residues. CDR3 sequence (DNA): TGTGCCACCAGCAGAGATCTTGGATCGACAGCCCGTCGGGGGCAGTTCTTC. Amino acid sequence: CATSRDLGSTARRGQFF. Full variable domain (missing parts from reference TRBV15 and TRBJ2-1): DAMVIQNPRYQVTQFGKPVTLSCSQTLNHNVMYWYQQKSSQAPKLLFHYYDKDFNNEADTPDNFQSRRPNTSFCFLDIRSPGLGDTAMYLCATSRDLGSTARRGQFFGPGTRLTVL.

As for this clonotype: This clone may be a read error of a much larger clone one base away. This chain joins TRBV11-2 and TRBJ2-1; 7 nucleotides align to TRBD2. CDR1 and CDR2 (germline): SGHAT, FQNNGV. CDR3 length: 13 residues. V was clipped by 6 bases and J by 12 bases; unmatched bases: 11. In DNA form, the CDR3 reads TGTGCCAGCAGGTTGGGAGGGTTCCATGGGCAGTTCTTC. Translating it yields CASRLGGFHGQFF.

CDR3 nucleotides: TGCGCCAGCAGCTGGACTAGCGGGGGGCCCTACGAGCAGTACTTC. The encoded protein is CASSWTSGGPYEQYF. The V and J genes are TRBV5-1 and TRBJ2-7; 14 bases match TRBD2. V was pared by 3 bases and J by 2 bases, with 1 base of the junction left unmatched. This CDR3 region has 15 residues. Germline CDR1 and CDR2: SGHRS and YFSETQ.

There are a few counts of this clonotype. The conserved phenylalanine or tryptophan normally closing the CDR3 is absent here, so this likely arose from a read error. CDR3 nucleotide sequence: TGTGCCAGCAGCGGAAGGACTAGCGGGAGTGTCACAGATACGCAGTATTCT. Its protein is CASSGRTSGSVTDTQYS. The gene calls are TRBV9 and TRBJ2-3, with 13 bases aligning to TRBD2. Germline V gives CDR1 SGDLS, CDR2 YYNGEE. The CDR3 is 17 amino acids. J was trimmed by 2 bases and V by 3 bases; bases with no gene match: 6.

This clonotype has ten or more counts. The rearrangement uses TRBV27 and TRBJ2-2; 8 bases fit TRBD2. The CDR3 is 18 amino acids. Germline values: CDR1 MNHEY, CDR2 SMNVEV (reference sequence). The J segment lost 6 bases and the V segment lost 5 bases, leaving 17 bases of the junction unmatched. CDR3 DNA: TGTGCCAGCAGTCCGCGGTTTGGGCAGCGGGGGATGTCCGGGGAGCTGTTTTTT. Amino acids: CASSPRFGQRGMSGELFF.

This clonotype was seen at least ten times. The chain employs TRBV9 and TRBJ1-1; 10 nucleotides match TRBD1. Germline trimming cut 3 bases from V and 5 bases from J; bases unmatched to any gene: 1. Per the germline V gene, CDR1 is SGDLS and CDR2 is YYNGEE. The CDR3 contains 13 residues. CDR3 sequence: CASSEDRGTEAFF. In nucleotides, the CDR3 is TGTGCCAGCAGCGAGGACAGGGGGACTGAAGCTTTCTTT.

This clonotype was counted ten times or more. The chain joins TRBV7-9 to TRBJ2-5; possibly TRBD2 for D (5 bases). Germline V gene sequence: CDR1 SEHNR, CDR2 FQNEAQ (reference sequence). V was pared by 3 bases and J by 1 base, with 15 bases between. The CDR3 totals 16 residues. DNA for the CDR3: TGTGCCAGCAGCTTCCCTCGAATGACTATCCAAGAGACCCAGTACTTC. Amino acid sequence: CASSFPRMTIQETQYF.

The genes are TRBV27 and TRBJ1-2; D is possibly TRBD1 (6 bases). V was pared by 6 bases and J by 8 bases, with 19 bases between. CDR3 length: 14 residues. Germline V gene data show CDR1 as MNHEY and CDR2 as SMNVEV (reference sequence). The CDR3 region has the DNA TGTGCCAGCAGCACACAGGGCGCAGAGAAGGGCTACACCTTC. Its translation is CASSTQGAEKGYTF.

Many counts were recorded for this clonotype. This chain uses TRBV25-1 with TRBJ1-1; D ambiguous. This CDR3 region has 13 residues. V was cut by 3 bases and J by 3 bases, with 8 bases left in between. Germline CDR1 reads MGHDK; CDR2 reads SYGVNS. The CDR3: CASSEVGYTEAFF. The CDR3 DNA sequence: TGTGCCAGCAGTGAGGTTGGCTACACTGAAGCTTTCTTT.